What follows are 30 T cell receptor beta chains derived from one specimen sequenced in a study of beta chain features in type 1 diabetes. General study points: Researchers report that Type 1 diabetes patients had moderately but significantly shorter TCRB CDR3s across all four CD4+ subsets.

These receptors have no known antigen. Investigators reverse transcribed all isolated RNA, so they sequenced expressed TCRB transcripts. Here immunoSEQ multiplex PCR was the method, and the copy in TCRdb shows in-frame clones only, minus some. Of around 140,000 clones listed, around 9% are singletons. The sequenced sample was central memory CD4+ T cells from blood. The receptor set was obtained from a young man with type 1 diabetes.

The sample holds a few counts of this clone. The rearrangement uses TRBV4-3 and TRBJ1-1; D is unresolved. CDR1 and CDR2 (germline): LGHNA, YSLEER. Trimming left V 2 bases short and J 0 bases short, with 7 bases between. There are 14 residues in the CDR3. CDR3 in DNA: TGCGCCAGCAGCCAACCTATCTTGAACACTGAAGCTTTCTTT. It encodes CASSQPILNTEAFF.

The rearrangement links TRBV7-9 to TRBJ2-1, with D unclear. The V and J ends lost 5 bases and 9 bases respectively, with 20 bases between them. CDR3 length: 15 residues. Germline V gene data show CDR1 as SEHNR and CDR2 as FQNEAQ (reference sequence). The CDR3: CASSPPTPLRVEQFF. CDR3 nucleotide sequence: TGTGCCAGCAGCCCACCGACTCCCCTCCGGGTTGAGCAGTTCTTC.

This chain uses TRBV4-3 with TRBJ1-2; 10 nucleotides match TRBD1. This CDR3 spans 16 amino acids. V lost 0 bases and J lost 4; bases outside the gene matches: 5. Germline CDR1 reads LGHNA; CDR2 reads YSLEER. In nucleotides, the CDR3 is TGCGCCAGCAGCCAAGAGGCCGGGACAGGGGCCTATGGCTACACCTTC. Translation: CASSQEAGTGAYGYTF.

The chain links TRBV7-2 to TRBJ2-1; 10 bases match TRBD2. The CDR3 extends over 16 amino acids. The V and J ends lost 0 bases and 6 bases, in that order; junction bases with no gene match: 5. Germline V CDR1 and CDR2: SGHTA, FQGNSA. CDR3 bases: TGTGCCAGCAGCTTAGCAAGCGGGGGGGCCTTCAATGAGCAGTTCTTC. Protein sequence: CASSLASGGAFNEQFF.

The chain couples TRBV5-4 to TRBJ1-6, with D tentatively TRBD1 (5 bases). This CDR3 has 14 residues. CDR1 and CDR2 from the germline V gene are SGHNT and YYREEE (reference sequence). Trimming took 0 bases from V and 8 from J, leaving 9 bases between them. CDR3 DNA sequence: TGTGCCAGCAGCTTGGATGGGGGGTATTCACCCCTCCACTTT. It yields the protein CASSLDGGYSPLHF.

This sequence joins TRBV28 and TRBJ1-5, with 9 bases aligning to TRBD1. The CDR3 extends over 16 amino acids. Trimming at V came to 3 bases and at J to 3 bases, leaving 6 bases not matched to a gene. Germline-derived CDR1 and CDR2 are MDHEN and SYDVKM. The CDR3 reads CASSFIGTGNNQPQHF. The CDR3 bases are TGTGCCAGCAGTTTCATCGGGACAGGGAACAATCAGCCCCAGCATTTT.

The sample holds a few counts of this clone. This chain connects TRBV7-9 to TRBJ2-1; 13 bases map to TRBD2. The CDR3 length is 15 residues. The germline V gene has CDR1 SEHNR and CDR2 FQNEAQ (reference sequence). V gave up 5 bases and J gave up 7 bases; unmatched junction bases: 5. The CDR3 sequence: CASSPRLAGGNEQFF. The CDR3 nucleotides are TGTGCCAGCAGCCCCCGACTAGCGGGGGGAAATGAGCAGTTCTTC.

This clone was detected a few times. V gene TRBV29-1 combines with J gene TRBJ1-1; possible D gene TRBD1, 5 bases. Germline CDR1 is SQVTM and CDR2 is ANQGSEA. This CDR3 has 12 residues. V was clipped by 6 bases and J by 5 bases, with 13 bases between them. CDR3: CSVYPGGTEAFF. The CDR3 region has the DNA TGCAGCGTCTACCCCGGGGGGACTGAAGCTTTCTTT.

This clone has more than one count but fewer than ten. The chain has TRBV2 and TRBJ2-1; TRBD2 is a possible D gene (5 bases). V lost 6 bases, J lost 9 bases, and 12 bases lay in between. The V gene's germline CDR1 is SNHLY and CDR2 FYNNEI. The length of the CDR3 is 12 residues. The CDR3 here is CASSVVAGEQFF. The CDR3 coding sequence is TGTGCCAGCAGCGTAGTTGCGGGTGAGCAGTTCTTC.

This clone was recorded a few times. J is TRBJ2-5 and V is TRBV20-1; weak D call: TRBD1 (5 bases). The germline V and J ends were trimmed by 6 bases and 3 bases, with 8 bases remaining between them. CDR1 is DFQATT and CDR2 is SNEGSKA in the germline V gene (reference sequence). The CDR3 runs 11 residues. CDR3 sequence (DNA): TGCAGTGCGTGGACAAAAGAGACCCAGTACTTC. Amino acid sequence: CSAWTKETQYF.

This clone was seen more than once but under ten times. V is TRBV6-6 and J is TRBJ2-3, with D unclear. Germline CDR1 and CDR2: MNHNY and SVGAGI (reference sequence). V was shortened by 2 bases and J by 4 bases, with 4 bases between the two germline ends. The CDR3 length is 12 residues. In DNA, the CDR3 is TGTGCCAGCAGTTACGGCCCAGATACGCAGTATTTT. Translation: CASSYGPDTQYF.

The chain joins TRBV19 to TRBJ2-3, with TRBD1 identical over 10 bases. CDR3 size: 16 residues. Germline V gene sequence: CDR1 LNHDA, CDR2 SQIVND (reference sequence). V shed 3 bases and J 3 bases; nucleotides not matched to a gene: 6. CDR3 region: CASSIRTGGGTDTQYF. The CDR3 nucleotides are TGTGCCAGTAGTATCCGGACAGGGGGGGGGACAGATACGCAGTATTTT.

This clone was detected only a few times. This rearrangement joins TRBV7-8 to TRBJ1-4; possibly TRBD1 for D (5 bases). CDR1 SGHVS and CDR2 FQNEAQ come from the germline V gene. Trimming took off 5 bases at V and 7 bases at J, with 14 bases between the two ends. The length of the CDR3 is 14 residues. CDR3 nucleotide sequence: TGTGCCAGCAGCGTAACAGGCCTGGGTGAAAAACTGTTTTTT. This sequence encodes CASSVTGLGEKLFF.

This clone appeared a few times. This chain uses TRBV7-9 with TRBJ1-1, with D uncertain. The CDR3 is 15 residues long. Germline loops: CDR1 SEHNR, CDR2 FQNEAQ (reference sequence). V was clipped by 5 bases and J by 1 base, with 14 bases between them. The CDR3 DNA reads TGTGCCAGCAGCCCCACGAATCAAGCGAACACTGAAGCTTTCTTT. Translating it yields CASSPTNQANTEAFF.

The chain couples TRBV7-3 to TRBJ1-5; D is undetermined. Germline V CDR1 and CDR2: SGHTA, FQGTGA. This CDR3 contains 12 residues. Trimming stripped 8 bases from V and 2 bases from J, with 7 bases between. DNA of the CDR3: TGTGCCAGCGGAGGTCGCAATCAGCCCCAGCATTTT. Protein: CASGGRNQPQHF. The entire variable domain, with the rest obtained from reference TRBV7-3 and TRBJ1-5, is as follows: GAGVSQTPSNKVTEKGKYVELRCDPISGHTALYWYRQSLGQGPEFLIYFQGTGAADDSGLPNDRFFAVRPEGSVSTLKIQRTERGDSAVYLCASGGRNQPQHFGDGTRLSIL.

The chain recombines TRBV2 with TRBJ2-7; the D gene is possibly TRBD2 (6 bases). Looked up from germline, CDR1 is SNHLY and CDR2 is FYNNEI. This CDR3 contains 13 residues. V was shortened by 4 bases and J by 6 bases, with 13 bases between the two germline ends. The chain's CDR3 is CASSVLGGSEQYF. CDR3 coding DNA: TGTGCCAGCAGTGTCTTGGGGGGTAGCGAGCAGTACTTC.

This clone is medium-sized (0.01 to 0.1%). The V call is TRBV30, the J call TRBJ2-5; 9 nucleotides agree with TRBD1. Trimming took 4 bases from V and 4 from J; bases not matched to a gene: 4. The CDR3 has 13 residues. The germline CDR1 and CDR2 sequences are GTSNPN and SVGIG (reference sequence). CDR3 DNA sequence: TGTGCCTGGAATACAGGGGGCGCAGAGACCCAGTACTTC. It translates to CAWNTGGAETQYF.

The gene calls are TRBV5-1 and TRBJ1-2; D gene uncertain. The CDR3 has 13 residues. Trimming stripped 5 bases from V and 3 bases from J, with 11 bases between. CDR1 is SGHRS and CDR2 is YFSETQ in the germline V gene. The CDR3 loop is CASSRREDYGYTF. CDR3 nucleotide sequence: TGCGCCAGCAGTCGGAGGGAAGACTATGGCTACACCTTC.

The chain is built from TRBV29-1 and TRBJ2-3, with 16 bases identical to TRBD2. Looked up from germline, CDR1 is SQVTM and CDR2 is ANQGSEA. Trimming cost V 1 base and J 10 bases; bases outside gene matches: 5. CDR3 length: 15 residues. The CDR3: CSVEGGTSGGAAQYF. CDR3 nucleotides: TGCAGCGTTGAAGGAGGGACTAGCGGGGGGGCAGCGCAGTATTTT.

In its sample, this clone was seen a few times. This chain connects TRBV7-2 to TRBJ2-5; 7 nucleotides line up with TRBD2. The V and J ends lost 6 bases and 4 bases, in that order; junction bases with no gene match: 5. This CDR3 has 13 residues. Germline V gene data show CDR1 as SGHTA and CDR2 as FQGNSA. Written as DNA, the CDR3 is TGTGCCAGCAGGTCGACTAGCCGAGAGACCCAGTACTTC. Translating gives CASRSTSRETQYF. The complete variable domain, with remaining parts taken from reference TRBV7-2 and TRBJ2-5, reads GAGVSQSPSNKVTEKGKDVELRCDPISGHTALYWYRQSLGQGLEFLIYFQGNSAPDKSGLPSDRFSAERTGGSVSTLTIQRTQQEDSAVYLCASRSTSRETQYFGPGTRLLVL.

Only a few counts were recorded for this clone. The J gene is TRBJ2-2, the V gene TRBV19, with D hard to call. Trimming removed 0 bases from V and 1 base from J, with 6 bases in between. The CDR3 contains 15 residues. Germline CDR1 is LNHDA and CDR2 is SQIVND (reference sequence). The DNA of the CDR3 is TGTGCCAGTAGTATAGATGGGCTGAACACCGGGGAGCTGTTTTTT. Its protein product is CASSIDGLNTGELFF.

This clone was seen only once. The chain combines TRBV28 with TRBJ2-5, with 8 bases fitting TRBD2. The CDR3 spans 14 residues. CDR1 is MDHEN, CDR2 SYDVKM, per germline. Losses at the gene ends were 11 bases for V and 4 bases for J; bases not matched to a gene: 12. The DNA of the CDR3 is TGTGCCTGCTCTCGGGGGGGCCGGATAGAGACCCAGTACTTC. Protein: CACSRGGRIETQYF.

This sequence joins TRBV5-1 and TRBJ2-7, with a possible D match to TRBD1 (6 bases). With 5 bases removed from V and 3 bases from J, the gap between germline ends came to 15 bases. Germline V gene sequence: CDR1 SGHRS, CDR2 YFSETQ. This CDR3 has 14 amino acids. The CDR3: CASRGAGGSYEQYF. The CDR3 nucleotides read TGCGCCAGCAGGGGGGCGGGCGGCAGCTACGAGCAGTACTTC.

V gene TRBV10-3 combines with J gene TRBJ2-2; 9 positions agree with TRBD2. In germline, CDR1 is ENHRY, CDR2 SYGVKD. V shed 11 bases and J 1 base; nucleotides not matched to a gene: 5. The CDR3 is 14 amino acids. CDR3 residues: CASQLAGNTGELFF. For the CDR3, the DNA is TGTGCCTCGCAACTAGCGGGGAACACCGGGGAGCTGTTTTTT.

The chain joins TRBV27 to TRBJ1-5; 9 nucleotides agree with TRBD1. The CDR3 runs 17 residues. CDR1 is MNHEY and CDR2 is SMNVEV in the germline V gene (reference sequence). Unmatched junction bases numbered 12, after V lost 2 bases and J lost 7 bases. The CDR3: CASSLNRGQVGVQPQHF. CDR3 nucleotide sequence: TGTGCCAGCAGTTTAAACAGGGGGCAGGTGGGCGTCCAGCCCCAGCATTTT.

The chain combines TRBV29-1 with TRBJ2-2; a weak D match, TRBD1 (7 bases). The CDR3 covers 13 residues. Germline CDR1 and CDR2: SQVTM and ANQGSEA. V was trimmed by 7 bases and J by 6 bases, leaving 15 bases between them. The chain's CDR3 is CSGRQGLAGELFF. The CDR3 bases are TGCAGCGGTAGACAGGGACTGGCCGGGGAGCTGTTTTTT.

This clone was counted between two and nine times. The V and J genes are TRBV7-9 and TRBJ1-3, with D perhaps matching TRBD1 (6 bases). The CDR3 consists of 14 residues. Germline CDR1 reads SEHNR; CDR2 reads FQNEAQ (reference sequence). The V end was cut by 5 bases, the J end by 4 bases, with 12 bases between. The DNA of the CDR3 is TGTGCCAGCAGCCCTCGGGGACAAGGAAACACCATATATTTT. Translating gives CASSPRGQGNTIYF.

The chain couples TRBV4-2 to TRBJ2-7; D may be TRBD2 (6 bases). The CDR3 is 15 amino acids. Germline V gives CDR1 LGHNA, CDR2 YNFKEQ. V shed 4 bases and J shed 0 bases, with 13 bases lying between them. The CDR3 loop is CASSRELEGSYEQYF. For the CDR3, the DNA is TGTGCCAGCAGCCGGGAATTGGAGGGCTCCTACGAGCAGTACTTC.

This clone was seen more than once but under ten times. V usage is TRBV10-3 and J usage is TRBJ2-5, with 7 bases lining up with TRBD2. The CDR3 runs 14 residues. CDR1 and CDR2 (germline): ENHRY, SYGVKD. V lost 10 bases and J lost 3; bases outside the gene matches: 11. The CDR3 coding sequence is TGTGCCACCTCCGACGGAGCGGGGAAAGAGACCCAGTACTTC. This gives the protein CATSDGAGKETQYF.

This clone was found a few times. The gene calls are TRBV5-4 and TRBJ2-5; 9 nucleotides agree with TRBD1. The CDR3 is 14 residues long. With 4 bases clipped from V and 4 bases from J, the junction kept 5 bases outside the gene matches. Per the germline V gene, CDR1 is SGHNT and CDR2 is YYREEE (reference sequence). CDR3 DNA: TGTGCCAGCAGCACACCGGGACAGGGAGAGACCCAGTACTTC. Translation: CASSTPGQGETQYF.